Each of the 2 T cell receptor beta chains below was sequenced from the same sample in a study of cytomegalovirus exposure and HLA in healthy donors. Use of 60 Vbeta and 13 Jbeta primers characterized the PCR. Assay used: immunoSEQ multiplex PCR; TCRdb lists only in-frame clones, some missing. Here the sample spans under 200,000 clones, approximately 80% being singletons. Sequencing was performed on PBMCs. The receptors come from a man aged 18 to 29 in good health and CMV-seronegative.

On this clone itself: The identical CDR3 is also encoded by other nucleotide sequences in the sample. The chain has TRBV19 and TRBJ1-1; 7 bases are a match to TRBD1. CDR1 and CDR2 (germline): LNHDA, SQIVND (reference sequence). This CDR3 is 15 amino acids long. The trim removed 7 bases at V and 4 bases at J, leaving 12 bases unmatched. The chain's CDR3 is CASIPGQLGSTEAFF. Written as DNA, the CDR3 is TGTGCCAGTATCCCGGGACAGCTGGGGAGCACTGAAGCTTTCTTT.

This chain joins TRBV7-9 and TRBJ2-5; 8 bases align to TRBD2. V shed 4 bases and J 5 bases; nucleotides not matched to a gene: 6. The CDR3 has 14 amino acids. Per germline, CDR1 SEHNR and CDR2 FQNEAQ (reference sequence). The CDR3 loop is CASSSMTGGETQYF. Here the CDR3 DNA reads TGTGCCAGCAGCTCCATGACGGGAGGGGAGACCCAGTACTTC.